The 23 T cell receptor beta chains in this list originate from one sample, sequenced in a study of blood T cell repertoires in COVID-19. Libraries were prepared by immunoSEQ multiplex PCR; TCRdb keeps only in-frame clonotypes and omits some of them. The table lists under 300,000 clones, 70% to 90% of them singletons, with about 4.6% in the top ten. Sequenced: peripheral blood. These receptors were collected from a man aged 60-69 years who had recovered from COVID-19.

This clone has ten or more counts. V usage is TRBV6-1 and J usage is TRBJ1-4, with 8 bases identical to TRBD1. Germline assignment: CDR1 MNHNS and CDR2 SASEGT. The ends lost 4 bases at V and 3 bases at J; junction bases unmatched: 10. The CDR3 contains 17 residues. The CDR3 region has the DNA TGTGCCAGCAGTGGGATCTGGGGGACAGGCGCTAATGAAAAACTGTTTTTT. This translates into CASSGIWGTGANEKLFF.

This rearrangement joins TRBV4-2 to TRBJ2-3; 11 bases match TRBD2. J was trimmed by 3 bases and V by 5 bases; bases with no gene match: 13. CDR1 LGHNA and CDR2 YNFKEQ come from the germline V gene. CDR3 length: 18 amino acids. As DNA, the CDR3 is TGTGCCAGCAGCTCCCGACCCCCGGGACTAGCGGATACAGATACGCAGTATTTT. As protein: CASSSRPPGLADTDTQYF.

There are a few counts of this clone. This chain links TRBV7-6 with TRBJ1-4; no clear D gene. This CDR3 region has 15 residues. Between the trimmed V and J ends, which lost 1 base and 3 bases, there was a span of 9 bases. CDR1 SGHVS and CDR2 FNYEAQ come from the germline V gene. The CDR3 DNA is TGTGCCAGCAGCTTAGTGGGTAGCTCTAATGAAAAACTGTTTTTT. This translates into CASSLVGSSNEKLFF.

V usage is TRBV27 and J usage is TRBJ2-3, with D perhaps matching TRBD1 (5 bases). The CDR3 consists of 16 residues. Germline V gives CDR1 MNHEY, CDR2 SMNVEV (reference sequence). The V gene lost 4 bases and the J gene lost 2 bases, with 16 bases spanning the gap. CDR3: CASSSRGIGSTDTQYF. DNA for the CDR3: TGTGCCAGCAGTTCAAGGGGAATAGGGTCCACAGATACGCAGTATTTT.

This chain joins TRBV20-1 and TRBJ2-1; D remains ambiguous. Germline lookup yields CDR1 DFQATT and CDR2 SNEGSKA (reference sequence). CDR3 length equals 14 residues. V gave up 3 bases and J gave up 8 bases, with 17 bases separating them. The CDR3 region is CSASFLNPTDEQFF. For the CDR3, the DNA is TGCAGTGCTAGTTTTCTGAACCCTACCGATGAGCAGTTCTTC.

The CDR3 sequence is CASSPLTGTDEQFF. The CDR3 coding sequence is TGCGCCAGCAGCCCCTTAACAGGGACCGATGAGCAGTTCTTC. This chain links TRBV5-1 with TRBJ2-1; TRBD1 is a possible D gene (6 bases). The length of the CDR3 is 14 residues. V lost 4 bases and J lost 8, with 16 bases in between. Germline CDR1 SGHRS, CDR2 YFSETQ.

J is TRBJ2-2 and V is TRBV2; D perhaps matches TRBD1 (5 bases). The CDR3 totals 14 residues. The V gene's germline CDR1 is SNHLY and CDR2 FYNNEI. Trimming took off 6 bases at V and 2 bases at J, with 10 bases between the two ends. CDR3 sequence: CASRRDSNTGELFF. The DNA of the CDR3 is TGTGCCAGCAGGCGAGACAGTAACACCGGGGAGCTGTTTTTT.

This clone was detected only a few times. V and J are TRBV5-1 and TRBJ1-3, with a possible D match to TRBD1 (6 bases). CDR1 SGHRS and CDR2 YFSETQ come from the germline V gene. V was shortened by 0 bases and J by 1 base, with 8 bases between the two germline ends. This CDR3 is 15 amino acids long. The CDR3 DNA reads TGCGCCAGCAGCTTGGCCACAGGGTCTGGAAACACCATATATTTT. Protein product: CASSLATGSGNTIYF.

The chain links TRBV19 to TRBJ1-5; the match to TRBD1 covers 7 bases. CDR3 length equals 15 residues. V shed 6 bases, J shed 3 bases, and the junction held 8 bases outside the gene matches. Germline CDR1 LNHDA, CDR2 SQIVND (reference sequence). The CDR3, as DNA: TGTGCCAGTAGACTAGACAGGGCGTCCAATCAGCCCCAGCATTTT. This encodes CASRLDRASNQPQHF.

This chain uses TRBV29-1 with TRBJ2-3; 7 positions agree with TRBD1. Unmatched junction bases numbered 5, after V lost 3 bases and J lost 5 bases. CDR3 length: 13 residues. Germline CDR1 is SQVTM and CDR2 is ANQGSEA. CDR3 bases: TGCAGCGTTGAGGTGTCAGGGGGAGATACGCAGTATTTT. Translation gives CSVEVSGGDTQYF.

The chain employs TRBV11-2 and TRBJ2-7, with 9 bases fitting TRBD1. The CDR3 loop spans 16 amino acids. Trimming took 7 bases from V and 4 from J; bases not matched to a gene: 14. Germline V CDR1 and CDR2: SGHAT, FQNNGV. This chain's CDR3 is CASTLRRTGVLYEQYF. The CDR3 nucleotides read TGTGCCAGCACTCTTAGAAGGACAGGGGTTCTTTACGAGCAGTACTTC.

The V and J genes are TRBV27 and TRBJ2-1; 8 bases map to TRBD2. J gave up 7 bases and V 5 bases, and 10 bases lay outside the gene matches. The germline V gene encodes CDR1 MNHEY and CDR2 SMNVEV (reference sequence). The CDR3 sequence is 15 residues long. CDR3 protein: CASSPWDRGGNEQFF. DNA of the CDR3: TGTGCCAGCAGTCCATGGGACCGGGGGGGGAATGAGCAGTTCTTC.

This chain links TRBV3-1 (or the pseudogene TRBV3-2) with TRBJ2-2; 12 bases are a match to TRBD2. The V gene end was trimmed by 3 bases and the J gene end by 2 bases; junction bases not matched to a gene: 1. Germline V lookup: CDR1 LGHDT, CDR2 YNNKEL (reference sequence). CDR3 length: 16 amino acids. CDR3 protein: CASSQTSGSNTGELFF. The CDR3 bases are TGTGCCAGCAGCCAGACTAGCGGGAGTAACACCGGGGAGCTGTTTTTT.

The J gene is TRBJ1-2, the V gene TRBV6-5; D is ambiguous. V lost 0 bases, J lost 7 bases, and 12 bases lay in between. The length of the CDR3 is 14 residues. In germline, CDR1 is MNHEY, CDR2 SVGAGI. In DNA, the CDR3 is TGTGCCAGCAGTTACTCCGCCCCCTCCGGTGGCTACACCTTC. It is translated as CASSYSAPSGGYTF.

The V and J genes are TRBV24-1 and TRBJ2-7; D remains unclear. CDR3 length: 15 amino acids. Per the germline V gene, CDR1 is KGHDR and CDR2 is SFDVKD. Trimming took 2 bases from V and 3 from J, leaving 13 bases between them. CDR3 coding DNA: TGTGCCACCAGTGATTCCTCGCGATCGAACTACGAGCAGTACTTC. This encodes CATSDSSRSNYEQYF.

The chain joins TRBV2 to TRBJ2-7; the D is unclear. V was cut by 6 bases and J by 1 base, with 4 bases left in between. Germline V CDR1 and CDR2: SNHLY, FYNNEI. This CDR3 comprises 11 residues. CDR3 sequence (DNA): TGTGCCAGCAGCCAATCCTACGAGCAGTACTTC. Protein product: CASSQSYEQYF.

V gene TRBV30 combines with J gene TRBJ1-2; 9 bases are shared with TRBD1. J gave up 7 bases and V 0 bases, and 6 bases lay outside the gene matches. The CDR3 extends over 14 amino acids. Germline CDR1 is GTSNPN and CDR2 is SVGIG (reference sequence). The DNA for the CDR3 is TGTGCCTGGAGTGTAGGACAGGGGATAGGTGGCTACACCTTC. Protein: CAWSVGQGIGGYTF.

V is TRBV28 and J is TRBJ1-4; TRBD1 is a possible D gene (6 bases). This CDR3 spans 14 amino acids. V gave up 3 bases and J gave up 7 bases, with 12 bases separating them. The germline CDR1 and CDR2 sequences are MDHEN and SYDVKM. CDR3 sequence reads: CASSFTRGVEKLFF. The CDR3 nucleotides are TGTGCCAGCAGTTTCACCAGGGGAGTTGAAAAACTGTTTTTT.

This chain uses TRBV7-6 with TRBJ2-1, with 10 bases fitting TRBD2. CDR3 length equals 15 residues. V lost 5 bases, J lost 3 bases, and 4 bases stayed unmatched. Germline V gene lookup returns CDR1 SGHVS and CDR2 FNYEAQ. The CDR3: CASSQTSGRYNEQFF. The CDR3 coding sequence is TGTGCCAGCAGCCAGACTAGCGGGCGCTACAATGAGCAGTTCTTC.

A word on this clone: The same CDR3 arises from other DNA sequences in this sample as well. The rearrangement links TRBV3-1 (or the pseudogene TRBV3-2) to TRBJ1-5, with 10 bases matching TRBD1. V was clipped by 6 bases and J by 3 bases; unmatched bases: 5. The CDR3 contains 15 residues. Per germline, CDR1 LGHDT and CDR2 YNNKEL (reference sequence). The CDR3 protein is CASSPGQGSNQPQHF. The CDR3 DNA follows: TGTGCCAGCAGTCCGGGACAGGGGTCCAATCAGCCCCAGCATTTT.

At least ten counts were recorded for this clone. This rearrangement joins TRBV7-9 to TRBJ2-6, with TRBD1 as a possible D gene (7 bases). From germline, CDR1 is SEHNR and CDR2 FQNEAQ (reference sequence). This CDR3 has 19 amino acids. V lost 10 bases and J lost 2, with 27 bases in between. The CDR3 DNA reads as TGTGCCACCCAGGGGGGTAGCGGTGCTTATTTAACTGGGGCCAACGTCCTGACTTTC. Translated: CATQGGSGAYLTGANVLTF.

This clone was counted only a few times. V is TRBV30 and J is TRBJ2-2, with TRBD1 as a possible D gene (6 bases). V was trimmed by 0 bases and J by 3 bases, leaving 11 bases between them. CDR3 size: 15 residues. Germline V gives CDR1 GTSNPN, CDR2 SVGIG (reference sequence). CDR3 residues: CAWSVQGTYTGELFF. The DNA of the CDR3 is TGTGCCTGGAGTGTACAGGGAACTTACACCGGGGAGCTGTTTTTT.

This clone appeared once. The gene calls are TRBV10-3 and TRBJ2-4; 7 bases are a match to TRBD1. Germline-derived CDR1 and CDR2 are ENHRY and SYGVKD. V gave up 3 bases and J gave up 0 bases; unmatched junction bases: 2. The CDR3 contains 15 residues. CDR3 region: CAISDPGGAKNIQYF. CDR3 in DNA: TGTGCCATCAGTGACCCAGGGGGAGCCAAAAACATTCAGTACTTC.